This entry lists 17 T cell receptor beta chains sequenced from one sample in a study of blood T cell repertoires in COVID-19. Clones were read by immunoSEQ multiplex PCR, and TCRdb kept only the in-frame ones, dropping some. The sample has about 160,000 clones; roughly 87% are singletons. The sample was PBMCs or T cells enriched from blood (not recorded which). Source of these receptors: a woman aged 50 to 65 who had recovered from COVID-19.

Here the CDR3 reads CATSGTGADTGELFF. Written as DNA, the CDR3 is TGTGCCACCTCCGGGACAGGGGCGGACACCGGGGAGCTGTTTTTT. This sequence joins TRBV10-3 and TRBJ2-2; TRBD1 matches 10 bases. The V and J ends lost 10 bases and 3 bases, in that order; junction bases with no gene match: 8. The length of the CDR3 is 15 residues. Germline loops: CDR1 ENHRY, CDR2 SYGVKD.

This clone turned up a few times. The chain carries TRBV4-3 and TRBJ2-7; TRBD1 might be the D (6 bases). This CDR3 region has 13 residues. Per the germline V gene, CDR1 is LGHNA and CDR2 is YSLEER. Deletions cut 2 bases from V and 5 bases from J, with 10 bases between. The CDR3 spells CASSQYSGDEQYF. As DNA, the CDR3 is TGCGCCAGCAGCCAATATTCAGGGGACGAGCAGTACTTC.

This sequence joins TRBV7-9 and TRBJ1-4; D is ambiguous. The CDR3 contains 14 residues. Germline V gene data show CDR1 as SEHNR and CDR2 as FQNEAQ (reference sequence). V was pared by 5 bases and J by 5 bases, with 12 bases between. The chain's CDR3 is CASSLAGANEKLFF. CDR3 nucleotides: TGTGCCAGCAGCCTGGCAGGCGCGAATGAAAAACTGTTTTTT.

The chain links TRBV7-2 to TRBJ1-6; 10 bases match TRBD1. This CDR3 has 16 residues. Losses at the gene ends were 3 bases for V and 7 bases for J; bases not matched to a gene: 6. In germline, CDR1 is SGHTA, CDR2 FQGNSA. CDR3 protein: CASSFRGQGGNSPLHF. The CDR3 DNA reads TGTGCCAGCAGCTTTCGTGGACAGGGGGGAAATTCACCCCTCCACTTT. The entire variable domain, with the rest obtained from reference TRBV7-2 and TRBJ1-6, is as follows: GAGVSQSPSNKVTEKGKDVELRCDPISGHTALYWYRQSLGQGLEFLIYFQGNSAPDKSGLPSDRFSAERTGGSVSTLTIQRTQQEDSAVYLCASSFRGQGGNSPLHFGNGTRLTVT.

V usage is TRBV25-1 and J usage is TRBJ1-4; 10 nucleotides match TRBD1. V trimming: 3 bases; J trimming: 8 bases; junction bases outside the gene matches: 6. Per germline, CDR1 MGHDK and CDR2 SYGVNS. The length of the CDR3 is 15 residues. CDR3 nucleotides: TGTGCCAGCAGTGATCCCACGGGACAGGGGGAAAAACTGTTTTTT. It translates to CASSDPTGQGEKLFF.

V usage is TRBV30 and J usage is TRBJ1-1, with TRBD1 as a possible D gene (6 bases). Trimming pared 5 bases from V and 11 bases from J, leaving 21 bases between. The CDR3 consists of 13 residues. Germline V CDR1 and CDR2: GTSNPN, SVGIG (reference sequence). The DNA for the CDR3 is TGTGCCTGGTACTACCGGGACAACCACGGGGCTTTCTTT. This translates into CAWYYRDNHGAFF.

The CDR3: CATSDGLARQFF. CDR3 coding DNA: TGTGCCACCAGTGACGGACTAGCCCGGCAGTTCTTC. The chain employs TRBV24-1 and TRBJ2-1, with 8 positions matching TRBD2. The CDR3 sequence is 12 residues long. J gave up 12 bases and V 4 bases, and 4 bases lay outside the gene matches. The germline gives CDR1 KGHDR, CDR2 SFDVKD.

The V call is TRBV4-1, the J call TRBJ2-5, with 7 positions matching TRBD2. This CDR3 has 13 amino acids. With 2 bases clipped from V and 5 bases from J, the junction kept 2 bases outside the gene matches. Germline V gene data show CDR1 as MGHRA and CDR2 as YSYEKL. The CDR3 nucleotides are TGCGCCAGCAGCCAATTAGCGGGTGAGACCCAGTACTTC. Protein: CASSQLAGETQYF.

This clone turned up a few times. J is TRBJ2-7 and V is TRBV7-6, with TRBD2 identical over 11 bases. Germline CDR1 is SGHVS and CDR2 is FNYEAQ. The J segment lost 0 bases and the V segment lost 5 bases, leaving 6 bases of the junction unmatched. The CDR3 loop spans 16 amino acids. This CDR3 is CASSPSLAGGSYEQYF. The DNA of the CDR3 is TGTGCCAGCAGCCCCAGCCTAGCGGGAGGCTCCTACGAGCAGTACTTC.

The chain is built from TRBV6-1 and TRBJ2-1; 9 nucleotides match TRBD2. The CDR3 covers 16 residues. Germline V gene sequence: CDR1 MNHNS, CDR2 SASEGT. The V segment lost 2 bases and the J segment 2 bases; nucleotides outside the gene matches: 4. The CDR3 region has the DNA TGTGCCAGCAGTGAACCGGGACTAGCACCCTACAATGAGCAGTTCTTC. This codes for CASSEPGLAPYNEQFF.

This chain joins TRBV7-9 and TRBJ2-1, with 14 bases matching TRBD2. The trim removed 3 bases at V and 9 bases at J, leaving 4 bases unmatched. Looked up from germline, CDR1 is SEHNR and CDR2 is FQNEAQ (reference sequence). CDR3 length equals 15 residues. CDR3 in amino acids: CASSLGLAGEAEQFF. CDR3 nucleotides: TGTGCCAGCAGCTTGGGACTAGCGGGAGAGGCTGAGCAGTTCTTC.

This chain connects TRBV10-3 to TRBJ2-2, with 10 bases matching TRBD1. In germline, CDR1 is ENHRY, CDR2 SYGVKD. This CDR3 is 18 amino acids long. V gave up 2 bases and J gave up 6 bases; unmatched junction bases: 12. CDR3 sequence reads: CAISEPVDRGTGAGELFF. CDR3 coding DNA: TGTGCCATCAGTGAGCCGGTGGACAGGGGGACAGGAGCCGGGGAGCTGTTTTTT.

The V and J genes are TRBV27 and TRBJ2-7; 11 nucleotides match TRBD2. The CDR3 loop spans 16 amino acids. Unmatched junction bases numbered 9, after V lost 3 bases and J lost 5 bases. Germline V CDR1 and CDR2: MNHEY, SMNVEV (reference sequence). In nucleotides, the CDR3 is TGTGCCAGCAGTTTCATGGCTAGCGGGAGGTCTGACGAGCAGTACTTC. Translated, it gives CASSFMASGRSDEQYF.

The chain couples TRBV7-2 to TRBJ2-3; 14 bases line up with TRBD2. Germline V gene data show CDR1 as SGHTA and CDR2 as FQGNSA. The CDR3 has 16 residues. V dropped 5 bases and J dropped 5; count of bases not matched to a gene: 6. The CDR3 sequence: CASSQGLAGVEDTQYF. DNA of the CDR3: TGTGCCAGCAGCCAGGGACTAGCGGGAGTTGAAGATACGCAGTATTTT.

V and J are TRBV11-3 and TRBJ2-3; D ambiguous. This CDR3 has 14 residues. CDR1 is SGHNT and CDR2 is YENEEA in the germline V gene. Trimming stripped 0 bases from V and 4 bases from J, with 8 bases between. The CDR3 sequence is CASSLDRVADTQYF. Written as DNA, the CDR3 is TGTGCCAGCAGCTTAGATCGGGTGGCAGATACGCAGTATTTT. Full variable domain (outside the CDR3, taken from reference TRBV11-3 and TRBJ2-3): EAGVVQSPRYKIIEKKQPVAFWCNPISGHNTLYWYLQNLGQGPELLIRYENEEAVDDSQLPKDRFSAERLKGVDSTLKIQPAELGDSAVYLCASSLDRVADTQYFGPGTRLTVL.

The chain employs TRBV5-6 and TRBJ2-7, with D possibly matching TRBD2 (5 bases). Germline V gives CDR1 SGHDT, CDR2 YYEEEE. The CDR3 loop spans 12 amino acids. The V gene lost 1 base and the J gene lost 6 bases, with 8 bases spanning the gap. The CDR3 sequence is CASSLLAGEQYF. The CDR3 coding sequence is TGTGCCAGCAGCTTGCTAGCAGGCGAGCAGTACTTC.

This sequence joins TRBV3-1 (or the pseudogene TRBV3-2) and TRBJ1-4; 8 bases align to TRBD1. Trimming cost V 3 bases and J 6 bases; bases outside gene matches: 6. This CDR3 is 15 amino acids long. Germline V gene sequence: CDR1 LGHDT, CDR2 YNNKEL (reference sequence). The DNA for the CDR3 is TGTGCCAGCAGCCATCGAGACAGGGGTGATGAAAAACTGTTTTTT. This codes for CASSHRDRGDEKLFF.